The T cell receptor beta chain described here comes from a study of blood T cells in healthy people across ages. With respect to this clonotype: The junction and the germline gene differ at one end; a read error may be behind it.

A J-beta primer mix and a sample-barcoded 5' primer were used in a second PCR of about 7 to 11 cycles. Unique molecular identifiers of 12 random nucleotides labeled each cDNA. TCRdb processed the 5' RACE reads anew with MiXCR; each CDR3 protein has one entry. The sample carries under 2,000,000 distinct CDR3 sequences, 49% recorded once. CDR3 length equals 18 residues. CDR1 and CDR2 from the germline V gene are SSHAT and FNYEAQ (reference sequence). Sequenced sample: blood. This chain connects TRBV7-7 to TRBJ2-5; the D gene is possibly TRBD2 (5 bases). This sequence originates from a middle-aged woman in good health. For the CDR3, the DNA is TGTGCTAGCAGCTCGATTACCGGGCGGGTAGATCTCGCAGAGACCCAGTACTTC. Encoded protein: CASSSITGRVDLAETQYF.